These 11 T cell receptor beta chains share one sample of origin, sequenced in a study of blood T cell repertoires in COVID-19. Sequenced by immunoSEQ multiplex PCR; TCRdb stores in-frame clones only, minus some. The sample records some 150,000 clones, 83% being singletons. The sequenced sample consisted of PBMCs or T cells enriched from blood (not recorded which). The receptors derive from a woman between 50 and 59 years old who had recovered from COVID-19.

The chain recombines TRBV30 with TRBJ1-1; weak D call: TRBD1 (5 bases). The CDR3 spans 16 residues. Trimming shortened V by 3 bases and J by 1 base, and 18 bases separated the two germline ends. CDR1 and CDR2 (germline): GTSNPN, SVGIG (reference sequence). The CDR3 spells CAWRAAPGRGNTEAFF. The DNA for the CDR3 is TGTGCCTGGAGGGCTGCCCCAGGGAGGGGGAACACTGAAGCTTTCTTT.

This clone was seen more than once but under ten times. The CDR3: CASSLQARRGYTF. For the CDR3, the DNA is TGTGCCAGCAGTTTACAGGCCCGTCGGGGCTACACCTTC. The rearrangement joins TRBV28 to TRBJ1-2; D gene ambiguous. Trimming left V 2 bases short and J 8 bases short, with 12 bases between. CDR1 and CDR2 from the germline V gene are MDHEN and SYDVKM. The length of the CDR3 is 13 residues.

The rearrangement uses TRBV28 and TRBJ2-7; 12 bases fit TRBD2. The CDR3 consists of 15 residues. Trimming cost V 6 bases and J 7 bases; bases outside gene matches: 10. CDR1 and CDR2 (germline): MDHEN, SYDVKM. This CDR3 reads CASSSPSGGAGEQYV. As DNA, the CDR3 is TGTGCCAGCAGCTCGCCTAGCGGGGGGGCGGGGGAGCAGTACGTC.

Written as DNA, the CDR3 is TGTGCCAGCAGTTACTCGTCGCGGATCACCAATGAGCAGTTCTTC. It yields the protein CASSYSSRITNEQFF. The chain has TRBV6-5 and TRBJ2-1; no reliable D call. The CDR3 has 15 amino acids. The V end lost 0 bases, the J end lost 6 bases, and 12 bases lay between the germline ends. CDR1 is MNHEY and CDR2 is SVGAGI in the germline V gene.

The chain has TRBV11-2 and TRBJ2-7; 7 nucleotides match TRBD1. V dropped 6 bases and J dropped 3; count of bases not matched to a gene: 11. Germline V gene lookup returns CDR1 SGHAT and CDR2 FQNNGV. This CDR3 region has 15 residues. The CDR3 DNA follows: TGTGCCAGCAGTGACGCCGGGACAGCTTTCTACGAGCAGTACGTC. This encodes CASSDAGTAFYEQYV.

The genes are TRBV7-6 and TRBJ2-5, with TRBD2 matching 9 bases. CDR3 length: 15 residues. Germline values: CDR1 SGHVS, CDR2 FNYEAQ. V gave up 3 bases and J gave up 1 base; unmatched junction bases: 3. The CDR3 is CASSFQTSGQETQYF. The DNA of the CDR3 is TGTGCCAGCAGCTTTCAGACTAGCGGCCAAGAGACCCAGTACTTC. The full variable domain, its missing parts supplied by reference TRBV7-6 and TRBJ2-5, is GAGVSQSPRYKVTKRGQDVALRCDPISGHVSLYWYRQALGQGPEFLTYFNYEAQQDKSGLPNDRFSAERPEGSISTLTIQRTEQRDSAMYRCASSFQTSGQETQYFGPGTRLLVL.

The chain has TRBV27 and TRBJ2-3; tentatively, D is TRBD2 (7 bases). The CDR3 is 15 amino acids. Trimming pared 8 bases from V and 1 base from J, leaving 16 bases between. The germline V gene encodes CDR1 MNHEY and CDR2 SMNVEV (reference sequence). CDR3 nucleotide sequence: TGTGCCAGCGCACCGGGGGCGGGGGGCACAGATACGCAGTATTTT. Amino acids: CASAPGAGGTDTQYF.

The V call is TRBV11-3, the J call TRBJ1-6, with a weak D call TRBD1 (6 bases). Germline CDR1 reads SGHNT; CDR2 reads YENEEA. V was shortened by 5 bases and J by 6 bases, with 14 bases between the two germline ends. The CDR3 has 15 residues. The DNA of the CDR3 is TGTGCCAGCAGCCTGCGTGGACAGACTAATTCACCCCTCCACTTT. Amino acids: CASSLRGQTNSPLHF.

This chain's CDR3 is CASSQGWGGTQETQYF. Here the CDR3 DNA reads TGTGCCAGCAGCCAAGGTTGGGGGGGGACCCAAGAGACCCAGTACTTC. The chain uses TRBV3-1 (or the pseudogene TRBV3-2) and TRBJ2-5; 7 bases agree with TRBD2. This CDR3 spans 16 amino acids. CDR1 LGHDT and CDR2 YNNKEL come from the germline V gene (reference sequence). V was clipped by 1 base and J by 1 base; unmatched bases: 6.

The genes are TRBV15 and TRBJ2-3; a weak D match, TRBD2 (6 bases). Germline CDR1 and CDR2: LNHNV and YYDKDF (reference sequence). V lost 0 bases and J lost 4, with 23 bases in between. The CDR3 covers 19 residues. CDR3 region: CATSRDIRETARGADTQYF. As DNA, the CDR3 is TGTGCCACCAGCAGAGATATTCGGGAGACAGCCCGTGGGGCAGATACGCAGTATTTT.

The V and J genes are TRBV28 and TRBJ2-3; TRBD2 agrees at 13 bases. The ends lost 3 bases at V and 7 bases at J; junction bases unmatched: 13. In germline, CDR1 is MDHEN, CDR2 SYDVKM. CDR3 length equals 18 residues. The CDR3, as DNA: TGTGCCAGCAGTTTCCACACCGGACTAGCGGGGGCCCGAAATACGCAGTATTTT. The encoded protein is CASSFHTGLAGARNTQYF.